The 16 T cell receptor beta chains listed next were all sequenced from one sample in a study of control samples from healthy donors and cancer patients. Sequencing used immunoSEQ multiplex PCR; TCRdb keeps in-frame clones, though not all of them. The table has about 160,000 clones, approximately 90% seen once. Sequencing was carried out using blood. The receptor source for this set is a man in his thirties or forties in good health.

The chain joins TRBV7-9 to TRBJ2-3; the match to TRBD2 covers 8 bases. The trim removed 1 base at V and 2 bases at J, leaving 5 bases unmatched. The germline gives CDR1 SEHNR, CDR2 FQNEAQ (reference sequence). The CDR3 runs 16 residues. The chain's CDR3 is CASSLGSGAVTDTQYF. The CDR3, as DNA: TGTGCCAGCAGCTTAGGTAGCGGGGCCGTCACAGATACGCAGTATTTT.

The rearrangement links TRBV19 to TRBJ2-7; tentatively, D is TRBD1 (5 bases). Germline V gives CDR1 LNHDA, CDR2 SQIVND (reference sequence). The CDR3 is 13 amino acids. V lost 4 bases and J lost 7, with 14 bases in between. The CDR3: CASSTSQGYEQYF. Here the CDR3 DNA reads TGTGCCAGTAGTACCTCCCAGGGCTATGAGCAGTACTTC.

The gene calls are TRBV5-4 and TRBJ1-1; D is ambiguous. CDR1 and CDR2 from the germline V gene are SGHNT and YYREEE (reference sequence). This CDR3 has 12 amino acids. Trimming pared 4 bases from V and 3 bases from J, leaving 7 bases between. The CDR3 protein is CASSPQDTEAFF. CDR3 DNA: TGTGCCAGCAGCCCCCAGGACACTGAAGCTTTCTTT.

The V call is TRBV5-5, the J call TRBJ1-6, with D possibly being TRBD1 (5 bases). The V gene lost 0 bases and the J gene lost 9 bases, with 13 bases spanning the gap. This CDR3 is 15 amino acids long. The germline gives CDR1 SGHKS, CDR2 YYEKEE (reference sequence). The CDR3 bases are TGTGCCAGCAGCTTGGCCGGGGAAAGGGGTTCACCCCTCCACTTT. This codes for CASSLAGERGSPLHF.

V is TRBV18 and J is TRBJ1-1; no definite D call. With 3 bases removed from V and 3 bases from J, the gap between germline ends came to 23 bases. CDR1 and CDR2 (germline): KGHSH, LQKENI. The CDR3 length is 18 residues. CDR3 nucleotides: TGTGCCAGCTCACCGCTAATAGGCACCTTCGGGCCAGACACTGAAGCTTTCTTT. As protein: CASSPLIGTFGPDTEAFF.

V is TRBV4-1 and J is TRBJ1-4, with a weak D call TRBD1 (6 bases). The CDR3 length is 15 residues. Germline V lookup: CDR1 MGHRA, CDR2 YSYEKL. The ends were cut back, 0 bases at V and 5 bases at J, with 10 bases in the middle. CDR3 in DNA: TGCGCCAGCAGCCAAGAAATAACAGGGAATGAAAAACTGTTTTTT. Its protein product is CASSQEITGNEKLFF.

The chain uses TRBV5-1 and TRBJ2-1; the match to TRBD1 covers 8 bases. Per germline, CDR1 SGHRS and CDR2 YFSETQ. This CDR3 spans 15 amino acids. J gave up 3 bases and V 4 bases, and 6 bases lay outside the gene matches. The DNA for the CDR3 is TGCGCCAGCAGCCTAGGGACAGGAGTCTACAATGAGCAGTTCTTC. It codes for CASSLGTGVYNEQFF. Drawing the rest from reference TRBV5-1 and TRBJ2-1, the complete variable domain is KAGVTQTPRYLIKTRGQQVTLSCSPISGHRSVSWYQQTPGQGLQFLFEYFSETQRNKGNFPGRFSGRQFSNSRSEMNVSTLELGDSALYLCASSLGTGVYNEQFFGPGTRLTVL.

The chain has TRBV7-6 and TRBJ1-2, with 8 positions matching TRBD1. Germline V gives CDR1 SGHVS, CDR2 FNYEAQ. This CDR3 is built from 18 residues. Losses at the gene ends were 0 bases for V and 7 bases for J; bases not matched to a gene: 16. The CDR3 sequence is CASSLAPPGQGALSGYTF. CDR3 DNA sequence: TGTGCCAGCAGCTTAGCGCCCCCCGGGCAGGGGGCTTTGAGTGGCTACACCTTC.

The chain joins TRBV20-1 to TRBJ1-2, with a possible D match to TRBD1 (5 bases). The CDR3 covers 11 residues. The V end was cut by 7 bases, the J end by 2 bases, with 8 bases between. Germline CDR1 reads DFQATT; CDR2 reads SNEGSKA (reference sequence). CDR3 in amino acids: CSEGRNYGYTF. The CDR3 region has the DNA TGCAGTGAGGGACGGAACTATGGCTACACCTTC.

This clone was counted a single time. The chain is built from TRBV7-6 and TRBJ2-3; possibly TRBD1 or TRBD2 for D (5 bases each). Per germline, CDR1 SGHVS and CDR2 FNYEAQ. Trimming removed 5 bases at V and 11 bases at J, with 17 bases between. The CDR3 is made up of 13 amino acids. The CDR3 here is CASSPEVVGGQYF. CDR3 nucleotide sequence: TGTGCCAGCAGCCCCGAGGTAGTTGGGGGGCAGTATTTT. Complete variable domain (other parts from reference TRBV7-6 and TRBJ2-3): GAGVSQSPRYKVTKRGQDVALRCDPISGHVSLYWYRQALGQGPEFLTYFNYEAQQDKSGLPNDRFSAERPEGSISTLTIQRTEQRDSAMYRCASSPEVVGGQYFGPGTRLTVL.

The chain is built from TRBV28 and TRBJ1-6, with 7 bases identical to TRBD1. Germline V gives CDR1 MDHEN, CDR2 SYDVKM. V lost 2 bases, J lost 9 bases, and 4 bases stayed unmatched. The CDR3 has 14 residues. In nucleotides, the CDR3 is TGTGCCAGCAGTTTAGACAGGGCTATTTCACCCCTCCACTTT. It is translated as CASSLDRAISPLHF.

V gene TRBV19 combines with J gene TRBJ2-7; 9 nucleotides align to TRBD1. The junction had 8 bases not matched to a gene; V was cut back by 6 bases and J by 5 bases. CDR1 and CDR2 from the germline V gene are LNHDA and SQIVND (reference sequence). CDR3 length equals 14 residues. CDR3 DNA: TGTGCCAGTAGGGCCGGACAGGGGAGCCACGAGCAGTACTTC. This gives the protein CASRAGQGSHEQYF.

The V and J genes are TRBV19 and TRBJ1-3; D gene ambiguous. The CDR3 is 13 amino acids. Germline V lookup: CDR1 LNHDA, CDR2 SQIVND (reference sequence). Trimming pared 4 bases from V and 7 bases from J, leaving 11 bases between. The DNA of the CDR3 is TGTGCCAGTAGTACGGGTCGAAGGAACACCATATATTTT. Protein product: CASSTGRRNTIYF.

This chain links TRBV9 with TRBJ2-2; the D call may be TRBD1 or TRBD2 (5 bases each). Germline lookup yields CDR1 SGDLS and CDR2 YYNGEE. Trimming took off 7 bases at V and 3 bases at J, with 10 bases between the two ends. This CDR3 region has 13 residues. In nucleotides, the CDR3 is TGTGCCAGCCGGGGACGGGACACCGGGGAGCTGTTTTTT. This translates into CASRGRDTGELFF.

J is TRBJ1-1 and V is TRBV5-1; a weak D match, TRBD1 (6 bases). V lost 3 bases and J lost 2, with 17 bases in between. Germline loops: CDR1 SGHRS, CDR2 YFSETQ. CDR3 length: 16 amino acids. Here the CDR3 reads CASSSRADRTNTEAFF. The DNA of the CDR3 is TGCGCCAGCAGCTCAAGAGCGGACAGAACCAACACTGAAGCTTTCTTT.

Concerning this clone itself: An end of the junction does not agree with germline; a read error may underlie this. The J gene is TRBJ1-6, the V gene TRBV5-6, with 7 bases that match TRBD1. CDR1 and CDR2 from the germline V gene are SGHDT and YYEEEE. The CDR3 totals 12 residues. CDR3 sequence: CATSKGASPLHF. The CDR3, as DNA: TGTGCCACCAGCAAGGGGGCTTCACCCCTCCACTTT.